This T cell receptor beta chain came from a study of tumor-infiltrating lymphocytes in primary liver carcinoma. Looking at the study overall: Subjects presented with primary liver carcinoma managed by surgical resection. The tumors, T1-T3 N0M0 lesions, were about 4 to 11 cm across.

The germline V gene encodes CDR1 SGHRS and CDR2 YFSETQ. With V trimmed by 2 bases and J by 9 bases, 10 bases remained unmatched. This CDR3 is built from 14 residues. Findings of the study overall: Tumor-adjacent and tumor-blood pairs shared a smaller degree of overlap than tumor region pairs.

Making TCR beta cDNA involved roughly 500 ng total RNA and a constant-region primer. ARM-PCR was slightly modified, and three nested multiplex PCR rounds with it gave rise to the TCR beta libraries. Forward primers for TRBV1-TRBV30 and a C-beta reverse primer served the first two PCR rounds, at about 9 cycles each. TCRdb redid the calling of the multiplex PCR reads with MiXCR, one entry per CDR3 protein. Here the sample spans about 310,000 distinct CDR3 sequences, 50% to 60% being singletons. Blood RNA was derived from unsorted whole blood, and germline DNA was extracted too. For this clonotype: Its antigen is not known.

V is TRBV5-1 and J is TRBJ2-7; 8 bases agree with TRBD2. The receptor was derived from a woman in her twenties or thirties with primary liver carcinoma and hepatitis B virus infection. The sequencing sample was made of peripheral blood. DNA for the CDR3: TGCGCCAGCAGCTTAGCGGGAGTGACGAACGTGCAGTACTTC. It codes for CASSLAGVTNVQYF.